This is a list of T cell receptor beta chains from one sample in a study of cytomegalovirus exposure and HLA in healthy donors. Sequencing was performed with immunoSEQ multiplex PCR; in TCRdb, only in-frame clones are kept and a portion is missing. Of fewer than 85,000 clones listed, roughly 82% are singletons. The sample was PBMCs. Source of these receptors: a male donor in good health and CMV-seropositive. The conserved cysteine and the conserved F or W are not part of the CDR3 here. A D gene is named only where the DNA matches it firmly.

D	V	length	J	CDR3
TRBD1	TRBV18	12	TRBJ2-7	ASSPGQGSYEQY
TRBD1	TRBV6-5	12	TRBJ1-2	ASSYPGTGFGYT
NA	TRBV7-9	10	TRBJ2-1	SSSPESGEQF
TRBD2	TRBV11-2	15	TRBJ2-5	ASSSPKTSGGFETQY
TRBD1	TRBV28	9	TRBJ1-4	ATDRGEKLF
TRBD2	TRBV7-9	13	TRBJ2-3	ASSFSSGGSDTQY
NA	TRBV7-2	15	TRBJ2-1	ASSLGGGQSSYNEQF
TRBD2	TRBV15	14	TRBJ2-1	ATSARLAGGPNEQF
NA	TRBV30	12	TRBJ1-5	AWSLNTNNQPQH
NA	TRBV2	11	TRBJ1-2	ASNGGVGYGYT